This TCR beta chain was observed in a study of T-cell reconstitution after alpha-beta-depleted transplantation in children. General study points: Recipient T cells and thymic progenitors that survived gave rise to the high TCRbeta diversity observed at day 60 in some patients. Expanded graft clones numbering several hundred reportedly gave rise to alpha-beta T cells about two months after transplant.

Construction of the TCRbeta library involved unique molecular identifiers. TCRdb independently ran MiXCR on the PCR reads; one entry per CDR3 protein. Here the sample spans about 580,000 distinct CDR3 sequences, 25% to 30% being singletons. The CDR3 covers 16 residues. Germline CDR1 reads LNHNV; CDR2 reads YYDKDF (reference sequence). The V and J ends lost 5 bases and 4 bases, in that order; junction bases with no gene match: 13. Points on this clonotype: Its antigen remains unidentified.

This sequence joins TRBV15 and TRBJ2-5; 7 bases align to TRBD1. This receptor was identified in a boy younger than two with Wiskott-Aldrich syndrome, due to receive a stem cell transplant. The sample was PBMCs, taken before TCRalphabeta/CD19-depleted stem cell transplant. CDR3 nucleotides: TGTGCCACCAGCGGATTCCGACAGGGACGAGGAGAGACCCAGTACTTC. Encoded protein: CATSGFRQGRGETQYF.